The rows below give T cell receptor beta chains drawn from one sample of a study of cytomegalovirus exposure and HLA in healthy donors. Some clones are missing from TCRdb's copy, which holds only in-frame ones; the method was immunoSEQ multiplex PCR. The sample lists about 170,000 clones, approximately 71% seen once, with more than 1.3% in the top ten. Sequenced input: PBMCs. These TCRs come from a girl under 18 in good health and CMV-seronegative. Both conserved end residues are part of each CDR3. D genes are given only for firm matches. Clone sizes are given selectively: once, few, many, or a class where the clone is expanded.

>TRBJ1-2|TRBD1|TRBV25-1|NA
TGTGCCAGCAGTGTCACAGGGGGTAACGGCTACACCTTC
CASSVTGGNGYTF
>TRBJ2-7|TRBD1|TRBV25-1|NA
TGTGCCAGCACCCTCGGACAGGAGCCCTACGAGCAGTACTTC
CASTLGQEPYEQYF
>TRBJ1-2|TRBD1|TRBV29-1|NA
TGCAGCGTTGGGACAGGGGACTTCTATGGCTACACCTTC
CSVGTGDFYGYTF
>TRBJ2-5|TRBD2|TRBV4-1|NA
TGCGCCAGCAGCCTAACCTCCGGGGGAGGGTTGGAGACCCAGTACTTC
CASSLTSGGGLETQYF
>TRBJ1-1|NA|TRBV14|NA
TGTGCCAGCAGCCATAATATCTTAAACACTGAAGCTTTCTTT
CASSHNILNTEAFF
>TRBJ2-7|TRBD1|TRBV4-1|NA
TGCGCCAGCAGCCAAGGACAGGGGTCCGGCTACGAGCAGTACTTC
CASSQGQGSGYEQYF
>TRBJ1-2|TRBD1|TRBV14|NA
TGTGCCAGCAGCCAAGAAGGACAGGCCACGGGCTACACCTTC
CASSQEGQATGYTF
>TRBJ2-5|TRBD2|TRBV7-7|few
TGTGCCAGCAGCCCGGGACTAGCGGGGGGGGAGACCCAGTACTTC
CASSPGLAGGETQYF
>TRBJ2-5|NA|TRBV5-4|NA
TGTGCCAGCAGCTTGGCGACAGCCCAAGAGACCCAGTACTTC
CASSLATAQETQYF
>TRBJ2-3|TRBD1|TRBV27|NA
TGTGCCAGCAGTTTAGCCGGGACAGGGTTTCAAGATACGCAGTATTTT
CASSLAGTGFQDTQYF
>TRBJ2-2|NA|TRBV5-8|NA
TGTGCCAGCAGCTTTAGAGTTGATATCGCGAACACCGGGGAGCTGTTTTTT
CASSFRVDIANTGELFF
>TRBJ1-5|NA|TRBV19|NA
TGTGCCAGTAGTACGAGCAGGCAGGAGGGGCGCGGCAATCAGCCCCAGCATTTT
CASSTSRQEGRGNQPQHF
>TRBJ1-2|NA|TRBV10-3|few
TGTGCCATCAGTGAGGAGACCACGGGTTGGATGGGCTACACCTTC
CAISEETTGWMGYTF
>TRBJ2-7|TRBD1|TRBV25-1|NA
TGTGCCAGCAGCTGGGCGGTTGGACAGGGTCAATACGAGCAGTACTTC
CASSWAVGQGQYEQYF
>TRBJ1-2|NA|TRBV5-4|NA
TGTGCCAGCAGCTTGGGAGGAGCGAGCTATGGCTACACCTTC
CASSLGGASYGYTF
>TRBJ1-2|TRBD1|TRBV6-5|NA
TGTGCCAGCAGTTACCGGGACAGGGGGCCTTTCTATGGCTACACCTTC
CASSYRDRGPFYGYTF
>TRBJ1-4|NA|TRBV6-1|NA
TGTGCCAGCAGTGTTACAGGGCATGAAAAACTGTTTTTT
CASSVTGHEKLFF